These 30 T cell receptor beta chains were all obtained from the same sample, sequenced in a study of shared clonotypes between healthy human individuals. Using immunoSEQ multiplex PCR, the repertoire was profiled, and TCRdb retains in-frame clones only, with some absent. This sample has 400,000 to 600,000 clones, with around 96% found just once. Sequenced: naive CD4+ T cells sorted from blood. Subset specified: CD45RA+ positively selected. These receptors were obtained from a woman under 40 in good health.

The V call is TRBV5-1, the J call TRBJ1-3; D perhaps matches TRBD1 (6 bases). The ends were cut back, 4 bases at V and 1 base at J, with 15 bases in the middle. Per germline, CDR1 SGHRS and CDR2 YFSETQ. This CDR3 spans 16 amino acids. CDR3 region: CASSAQGLLSGNTIYF. The CDR3 DNA is TGCGCCAGCAGCGCACAGGGACTGCTTTCTGGAAACACCATATATTTT.

The chain couples TRBV28 to TRBJ2-7; the match to TRBD1 covers 9 bases. The V segment lost 8 bases and the J segment 1 base; nucleotides outside the gene matches: 9. This CDR3 region has 15 residues. Germline CDR1 MDHEN, CDR2 SYDVKM. The CDR3 DNA follows: TGTGCCAGCCTACCCACAGGGGGCCGATCCTACGAGCAGTACTTC. Its translation is CASLPTGGRSYEQYF.

This chain uses TRBV4-1 with TRBJ2-7; 11 bases map to TRBD2. Trimming cost V 1 base and J 0 bases; bases outside gene matches: 8. Looked up from germline, CDR1 is MGHRA and CDR2 is YSYEKL. This CDR3 region has 18 residues. Here the CDR3 reads CASSQALAGGLSSYEQYF. The CDR3 nucleotides are TGCGCCAGCAGCCAAGCCCTAGCGGGAGGACTCAGCTCCTACGAGCAGTACTTC.

The genes are TRBV6-6 and TRBJ1-5; a weak D match, TRBD1 (6 bases). Between the trimmed V and J ends, which lost 8 bases and 7 bases, there was a span of 18 bases. CDR1 and CDR2 (germline): MNHNY, SVGAGI (reference sequence). This CDR3 region has 14 residues. The CDR3 DNA reads as TGTGCCAGCCGTTCGAGGACAGATAAACAGCCCCAGCATTTT. Its translation: CASRSRTDKQPQHF.

The gene calls are TRBV7-3 and TRBJ2-7; 8 nucleotides match TRBD1. Germline CDR1 is SGHTA and CDR2 is FQGTGA. With 6 bases clipped from V and 6 bases from J, the junction kept 10 bases outside the gene matches. The CDR3 is 14 residues long. CDR3 nucleotides: TGTGCCAGCAGTATCACGACAGGGGAAGGCGAGCAGTACTTC. Its protein product is CASSITTGEGEQYF.

This clone has just one count. Additional DNA sequences in this sample encode the identical CDR3. The chain uses TRBV18 and TRBJ2-7; 9 bases agree with TRBD2. This CDR3 has 14 amino acids. The V gene's germline CDR1 is KGHSH and CDR2 LQKENI. Trimming took 2 bases from V and 3 from J; bases not matched to a gene: 2. CDR3 residues: CASSPSSGNYEQYF. CDR3 DNA: TGTGCCAGCTCACCATCTAGCGGGAACTACGAGCAGTACTTC. The full variable domain, in which reference TRBV18 and TRBJ2-7 provide the parts outside the CDR3, is NAGVMQNPRHLVRRRGQEARLRCSPMKGHSHVYWYRQLPEEGLKFMVYLQKENIIDESGMPKERFSAEFPKEGPSILRIQQVVRGDSAAYFCASSPSSGNYEQYFGPGTRLTVT.

This clone was seen a single time. The chain recombines TRBV4-1 with TRBJ2-1, with 10 bases that match TRBD2. Losses at the gene ends were 4 bases for V and 1 base for J; bases not matched to a gene: 19. The CDR3 runs to 21 residues. Germline V gene sequence: CDR1 MGHRA, CDR2 YSYEKL. CDR3: CASSPQVLPSGSILSYNEQFF. The DNA of the CDR3 is TGCGCCAGCAGCCCTCAGGTCTTACCTAGCGGGAGTATCCTTTCCTACAATGAGCAGTTCTTC.

The J gene is TRBJ2-3, the V gene TRBV5-1, with 7 bases identical to TRBD2. The J segment lost 0 bases and the V segment lost 4 bases, leaving 8 bases of the junction unmatched. This CDR3 has 16 amino acids. The germline V gene encodes CDR1 SGHRS and CDR2 YFSETQ. This chain's CDR3 is CASSAASGSSTDTQYF. CDR3 nucleotides: TGCGCCAGCAGCGCCGCTAGCGGCTCTAGCACAGATACGCAGTATTTT.

This clone has a single count. This sequence joins TRBV11-3 and TRBJ2-7, with 8 nucleotides matching TRBD2. V lost 2 bases and J lost 3; bases outside the gene matches: 3. The CDR3 is made up of 14 amino acids. Germline lookup yields CDR1 SGHNT and CDR2 YENEEA. The CDR3 here is CASSLNSGDYEQYF. CDR3 DNA: TGTGCCAGCAGCTTAAATAGCGGGGACTACGAGCAGTACTTC.

The V gene is TRBV18, the J gene TRBJ1-4, with D possibly TRBD1 on 5 matching bases. With 0 bases removed from V and 8 bases from J, the gap between germline ends came to 13 bases. Germline CDR1 reads KGHSH; CDR2 reads LQKENI. This CDR3 contains 15 residues. CDR3 DNA: TGTGCCAGCTCACCACCGGAGTTGGGGGTAGAAAAACTGTTTTTT. It codes for CASSPPELGVEKLFF.

The V call is TRBV28, the J call TRBJ2-5; D not resolved. The DNA matches TRBJ2-7 better at its end, which makes the J call doubtful. This CDR3 is 14 amino acids long. Germline loops: CDR1 MDHEN, CDR2 SYDVKM. CDR3 in DNA: TGTGCCAGCAGTTCTGAAACAGAAAACTACGAGCAGTACTTC. It yields the protein CASSSETENYEQYF.

The V call is TRBV7-2, the J call TRBJ2-7; the match to TRBD2 covers 11 bases. J lost 6 bases, V lost 2 bases, and 6 bases had no gene match. CDR1 is SGHTA, CDR2 FQGNSA, per germline. The CDR3 runs 15 residues. DNA for the CDR3: TGTGCCAGCAGCTTACATGGGACTAGCGGCATCGAGCAGTACTTC. As protein: CASSLHGTSGIEQYF.

The chain joins TRBV5-6 to TRBJ2-7; 8 bases match TRBD2. V was pared by 2 bases and J by 0 bases, with 7 bases of the junction left unmatched. The V gene's germline CDR1 is SGHDT and CDR2 YYEEEE. This CDR3 has 16 amino acids. The CDR3, as DNA: TGTGCCAGCAGCTTAACTAGCGGATTAAGCTCCTACGAGCAGTACTTC. It is translated as CASSLTSGLSSYEQYF. Supplemented by reference TRBV5-6 and TRBJ2-7, the full variable domain reads DAGVTQSPTHLIKTRGQQVTLRCSPKSGHDTVSWYQQALGQGPQFIFQYYEEEERQRGNFPDRFSGHQFPNYSSELNVNALLLGDSALYLCASSLTSGLSSYEQYFGPGTRLTVT.

The chain couples TRBV28 to TRBJ2-5; perhaps TRBD1 as D (6 bases). The J call could be wrong; TRBJ2-7 is a better fit for the DNA end. Per the germline V gene, CDR1 is MDHEN and CDR2 is SYDVKM. The CDR3 has 13 residues. CDR3 loop: CASKVTGSNEQYF. The DNA for the CDR3 is TGTGCCAGCAAAGTGACAGGTTCAAACGAGCAGTACTTC.

Details on this clone: The same CDR3 arises from other DNA sequences in this sample as well. The J gene is TRBJ2-7, the V gene TRBV6-5; 7 nucleotides align to TRBD2. This CDR3 has 15 amino acids. The junction had 4 bases not matched to a gene; V was cut back by 0 bases and J by 2 bases. CDR1 is MNHEY and CDR2 is SVGAGI in the germline V gene. CDR3 protein: CASSYSGGGTYEQYF. The CDR3 coding sequence is TGTGCCAGCAGTTACTCGGGCGGGGGAACCTACGAGCAGTACTTC.

This rearrangement joins TRBV4-1 to TRBJ2-1; D possibly corresponds to TRBD2 (5 bases). The germline CDR1 and CDR2 sequences are MGHRA and YSYEKL. This CDR3 has 15 residues. V was trimmed by 4 bases and J by 8 bases, leaving 18 bases between them. Here the CDR3 DNA reads TGCGCCAGCAGCCCTCTGTTAGCGTCTGGCGATGAGCAGTTCTTC. It encodes CASSPLLASGDEQFF.

The chain is built from TRBV14 and TRBJ1-3; D gene unclear. The germline V gene encodes CDR1 SGHDN and CDR2 FVKESK. Trimming left V 4 bases short and J 0 bases short, with 13 bases between. The CDR3 contains 16 residues. CDR3 loop: CASSPGKQSSGNTIYF. CDR3 coding DNA: TGTGCCAGCAGCCCCGGGAAACAGAGCTCTGGAAACACCATATATTTT.

In its sample, this clone was seen once. V and J are TRBV7-2 and TRBJ2-5; 13 nucleotides match TRBD2. Germline loops: CDR1 SGHTA, CDR2 FQGNSA. Germline trimming cut 6 bases from V and 6 bases from J; bases unmatched to any gene: 7. CDR3 length: 15 amino acids. CDR3 amino acids: CASRGTSGNRKTQYF. The CDR3 DNA sequence: TGTGCCAGCAGAGGGACTAGCGGGAATAGGAAGACCCAGTACTTC.

The rearrangement links TRBV5-1 to TRBJ2-3; 16 bases line up with TRBD2. Germline V gene data show CDR1 as SGHRS and CDR2 as YFSETQ. V dropped 5 bases and J dropped 4; count of bases not matched to a gene: 10. The length of the CDR3 is 18 residues. In DNA form, the CDR3 reads TGCGCCAGCAGGACCGGGACTAGCGGGAGGGCCGTCGCAGATACGCAGTATTTT. Translated, it gives CASRTGTSGRAVADTQYF.

This clone was observed a single time. The V call is TRBV6-5, the J call TRBJ2-5; 8 nucleotides line up with TRBD1. V gave up 2 bases and J gave up 4 bases; unmatched junction bases: 6. The germline V gene has CDR1 MNHEY and CDR2 SVGAGI. The CDR3 is made up of 15 amino acids. The CDR3 reads CASSYLDRVGETQYF. The DNA for the CDR3 is TGTGCCAGCAGTTACCTGGACAGGGTAGGAGAGACCCAGTACTTC.

The V call is TRBV28, the J call TRBJ1-4, with TRBD1 identical over 9 bases. The CDR3 extends over 14 amino acids. Trimming cost V 6 bases and J 11 bases; bases outside gene matches: 10. Germline values: CDR1 MDHEN, CDR2 SYDVKM. CDR3 in amino acids: CASSHGQGLGKLFF. CDR3 nucleotides: TGTGCCAGCAGCCACGGACAGGGGCTTGGGAAACTGTTTTTT.

This CDR3 reads CASSWRVVIYGYTF. For the CDR3, the DNA is TGTGCCAGCAGTTGGAGGGTGGTGATATATGGCTACACCTTC. The rearrangement links TRBV28 to TRBJ1-2; D unresolved. Germline CDR1 and CDR2: MDHEN and SYDVKM. V was pared by 4 bases and J by 5 bases, with 14 bases between. This CDR3 has 14 residues.

The chain links TRBV2 to TRBJ1-4, with D possibly TRBD1 on 6 matching bases. Germline V gene data show CDR1 as SNHLY and CDR2 as FYNNEI. There are 14 residues in the CDR3. Trimming cost V 6 bases and J 8 bases, with 16 bases left between them. The CDR3 region is CASSGNREREKLFF. CDR3 nucleotide sequence: TGTGCCAGCAGCGGGAACAGGGAGAGGGAAAAACTGTTTTTT. Variable domain in full (rest from reference TRBV2 and TRBJ1-4): EPEVTQTPSHQVTQMGQEVILRCVPISNHLYFYWYRQILGQKVEFLVSFYNNEISEKSEIFDDQFSVERPDGSNFTLKIRSTKLEDSAMYFCASSGNREREKLFFGSGTQLSVL.

This rearrangement joins TRBV29-1 to TRBJ2-3; weak D call: TRBD2 (5 bases). The CDR3 has 14 residues. In germline, CDR1 is SQVTM, CDR2 ANQGSEA. V lost 3 bases and J 3 bases, leaving 13 bases between the germline ends. CDR3 loop: CSVDAETGTDTQYF. The CDR3 nucleotides read TGCAGCGTTGATGCGGAGACGGGGACAGATACGCAGTATTTT.

The genes are TRBV7-9 and TRBJ2-1; D perhaps matches TRBD2 (6 bases). Per germline, CDR1 SEHNR and CDR2 FQNEAQ (reference sequence). V was trimmed by 5 bases and J by 8 bases, leaving 19 bases between them. The CDR3 is 15 amino acids. CDR3 coding DNA: TGTGCCAGCAGCCCGACTAGTGGCCCGAGAGATGAGCAGTTCTTC. Its translation is CASSPTSGPRDEQFF.

The CDR3 nucleotides read TGCGCCAGCAGCCAACGCGCGGATCTCTCCTACAATGAGCAGTTCTTC. It is translated as CASSQRADLSYNEQFF. The rearrangement links TRBV4-1 to TRBJ2-1; D not resolved. V was pared by 2 bases and J by 0 bases, with 11 bases between. Germline assignment: CDR1 MGHRA and CDR2 YSYEKL. This CDR3 is 16 amino acids long.

This clone was seen just once. The genes are TRBV19 and TRBJ2-7; 10 bases agree with TRBD1. This CDR3 spans 14 amino acids. After removal of 3 bases from V and 7 bases from J, the junction contained 6 bases not matched to a gene. From germline, CDR1 is LNHDA and CDR2 SQIVND (reference sequence). The CDR3 sequence: CASSMGTGALEQYF. The CDR3 DNA is TGTGCCAGTAGTATGGGGACAGGGGCGCTTGAGCAGTACTTC.

V usage is TRBV15 and J usage is TRBJ1-2; D gene ambiguous. The CDR3 contains 14 residues. V was pared by 0 bases and J by 0 bases, with 5 bases between. Germline V lookup: CDR1 LNHNV, CDR2 YYDKDF (reference sequence). CDR3 nucleotide sequence: TGTGCCACCAGCAGAGAGGCAGCTAACTATGGCTACACCTTC. It yields the protein CATSREAANYGYTF. Variable domain in full (rest from reference TRBV15 and TRBJ1-2): DAMVIQNPRYQVTQFGKPVTLSCSQTLNHNVMYWYQQKSSQAPKLLFHYYDKDFNNEADTPDNFQSRRPNTSFCFLDIRSPGLGDTAMYLCATSREAANYGYTFGSGTRLTVV.

The V and J genes are TRBV5-1 and TRBJ1-2, with TRBD1 matching over 8 bases. V lost 0 bases and J lost 6; bases outside the gene matches: 10. CDR1 and CDR2 (germline): SGHRS, YFSETQ. The CDR3 length is 16 residues. The DNA for the CDR3 is TGCGCCAGCAGCTTGGTTGCCGGGACAGGCTTTAATGGCTACACCTTC. Amino acid sequence: CASSLVAGTGFNGYTF.

The chain employs TRBV5-1 and TRBJ2-5; D possibly matches TRBD1 or TRBD2 (6 bases each). Germline-derived CDR1 and CDR2 are SGHRS and YFSETQ. There are 12 residues in the CDR3. V lost 9 bases and J lost 4, with 13 bases in between. This CDR3 is CATKGGGETQYF. CDR3 coding DNA: TGCGCCACCAAAGGAGGGGGAGAGACCCAGTACTTC.